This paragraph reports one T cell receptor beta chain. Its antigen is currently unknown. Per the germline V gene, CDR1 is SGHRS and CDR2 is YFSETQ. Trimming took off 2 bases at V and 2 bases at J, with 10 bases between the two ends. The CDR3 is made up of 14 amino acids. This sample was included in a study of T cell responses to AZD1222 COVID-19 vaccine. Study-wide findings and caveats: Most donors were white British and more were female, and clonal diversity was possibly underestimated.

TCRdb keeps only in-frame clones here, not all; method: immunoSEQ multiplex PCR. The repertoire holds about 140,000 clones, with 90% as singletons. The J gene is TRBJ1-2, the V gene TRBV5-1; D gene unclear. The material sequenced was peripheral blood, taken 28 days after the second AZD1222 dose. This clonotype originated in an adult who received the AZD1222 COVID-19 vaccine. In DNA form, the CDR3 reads TGCGCCAGCAGCTTAACCGGGATCAACTATGGCTACACCTTC. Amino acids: CASSLTGINYGYTF.